This entry describes one T cell receptor beta chain. As yet, its antigen is unknown. The CDR3 spans 13 residues. CDR1 and CDR2 (germline): GTSNPN, SVGIG (reference sequence). Trimming took 3 bases from V and 4 from J, leaving 10 bases between them. The data stem from a study of CD8+ T cells in alopecia areata. Study observations and caveats: Patients shared TCRs less clearly than mice did, possibly for HLA-related reasons.

In each case, RNA was isolated and then reverse transcribed into cDNA as the sequencing template. Some clones are missing from TCRdb's copy, which holds only in-frame ones; the method was immunoSEQ multiplex PCR. The sample has about 110,000 clones; around 59% are singletons. This chain links TRBV30 with TRBJ2-1, with D possibly matching TRBD2 (6 bases). The receptor was derived from a human donor in good health. Sequences were obtained from CD8+ T cells sorted from blood. Here the CDR3 reads CAWRPGLYNEQFF. In DNA, the CDR3 is TGTGCCTGGAGGCCCGGACTATACAATGAGCAGTTCTTC.